This T cell receptor (beta chain) was found in a study of Ad26.COV2.S vaccination and SARS-CoV-2 variants. The germline CDR1 and CDR2 sequences are SGHNT and YYREEE (reference sequence). Germline trimming cut 4 bases from V and 3 bases from J; bases unmatched to any gene: 10. The CDR3 totals 15 residues. Sequencing used immunoSEQ multiplex PCR; TCRdb keeps in-frame clones, though not all of them. The repertoire holds roughly 300,000 clones, around 89% seen once, with under 6% in the top ten. This sample's treatment: 15 to 20 received Ad26.COV2.S at low or high dose, single or two shots; 5 received placebo; per-sample allocation not given. Day 63 following the first vaccine or placebo injection was when the samples were taken.

The sequence was obtained from a person between 18 and 60 years old who received the Ad26.COV2.S COVID-19 vaccine or a placebo. The sequencing used peripheral blood, collected in a trial of Ad26.COV2.S vaccine versus placebo. The rearrangement joins TRBV5-4 to TRBJ2-7, with 7 bases identical to TRBD1. The CDR3: CASSPWTGGDYEQYF. Written as DNA, the CDR3 is TGTGCCAGCAGCCCATGGACAGGAGGCGACTACGAGCAGTACTTC.